These 17 T cell receptor beta chains came from one sample sequenced in a study of metastatic and nonmetastatic thyroid tumors. Thyroid surgery was performed in patients who had received no treatment beforehand. TCRdb called clones again from the PCR reads with MiXCR. The table shows over 25,000 clones, with 3.5% to 5% occurring only once. The sequenced sample consisted of blood. The source is a female donor with papillary thyroid cancer or a benign thyroid nodule (not recorded which). Some clones in this sample may be carry-over from other donors' samples.

This sequence joins TRBV5-1 and TRBJ2-1, with unresolved D. The CDR3 runs 15 residues. Trimming stripped 2 bases from V and 0 bases from J, with 9 bases between. Germline V gene sequence: CDR1 SGHRS, CDR2 YFSETQ. The CDR3, as DNA: TGCGCCAGCAGCTTAGTATTATTCTCCTACAATGAGCAGTTCTTC. Its translation: CASSLVLFSYNEQFF. Full variable domain (outside the CDR3, taken from reference TRBV5-1 and TRBJ2-1): KAGVTQTPRYLIKTRGQQVTLSCSPISGHRSVSWYQQTPGQGLQFLFEYFSETQRNKGNFPGRFSGRQFSNSRSEMNVSTLELGDSALYLCASSLVLFSYNEQFFGPGTRLTVL.

In its sample, this clone was seen many times. The rearrangement uses TRBV7-9 and TRBJ2-6; 10 bases line up with TRBD1. The length of the CDR3 is 18 residues. V lost 5 bases, J lost 1 base, and 8 bases stayed unmatched. Germline CDR1 and CDR2: SEHNR and FQNEAQ (reference sequence). Written as DNA, the CDR3 is TGTGCCAGCAGCGTCTCCGGGACAGGGGCGTCTGGGGCCAACGTCCTGACTTTC. Encoded protein: CASSVSGTGASGANVLTF.

This clone qualifies as medium-sized. CDR3 sequence reads: CASSLLGTGIGNTIYF. For the CDR3, the DNA is TGTGCCAGCAGTTTATTGGGGACAGGGATTGGAAACACCATATATTTT. The genes are TRBV28 and TRBJ1-3; 9 bases are shared with TRBD1. This CDR3 contains 16 residues. The germline CDR1 and CDR2 sequences are MDHEN and SYDVKM. V shed 1 base, J shed 3 bases, and the junction held 4 bases outside the gene matches.

This clone was picked up a small number of times. The chain combines TRBV28 with TRBJ2-1; 9 bases align to TRBD1. Germline assignment: CDR1 MDHEN and CDR2 SYDVKM. With 4 bases clipped from V and 6 bases from J, the junction kept 10 bases outside the gene matches. The CDR3 is 16 residues long. For the CDR3, the DNA is TGTGCCAGCAGTTCACCCTCGGGACAGGGCTTCAATGAGCAGTTCTTC. It encodes CASSSPSGQGFNEQFF. The whole variable domain, filled in from reference TRBV28 and TRBJ2-1, reads DVKVTQSSRYLVKRTGEKVFLECVQDMDHENMFWYRQDPGLGLRLIYFSYDVKMKEKGDIPEGYSVSREKKERFSLILESASTNQTSMYLCASSSPSGQGFNEQFFGPGTRLTVL.

This clone has more than one count but fewer than ten. This chain uses TRBV3-1 with TRBJ2-1; 14 positions agree with TRBD2. Unmatched junction bases numbered 8, after V lost 2 bases and J lost 8 bases. The CDR3 length is 17 residues. Germline V gene sequence: CDR1 LGHDT, CDR2 YNNKEL (reference sequence). In DNA form, the CDR3 reads TGTGCCAGCAGCCAATACTCCGGGACTAGCGGGAGTCATGAGCAGTTCTTC. It translates to CASSQYSGTSGSHEQFF.

This clone was counted at least ten times. J is TRBJ1-2 and V is TRBV2; 10 bases fit TRBD1. Germline values: CDR1 SNHLY, CDR2 FYNNEI. The J segment lost 8 bases and the V segment lost 8 bases, leaving 8 bases of the junction unmatched. This CDR3 comprises 13 residues. The CDR3 here is CASGTGVFRGYTF. The CDR3 bases are TGTGCCAGCGGGACAGGGGTATTTCGAGGCTACACCTTC. Full variable domain (rest looked up from reference TRBV2 and TRBJ1-2): EPEVTQTPSHQVTQMGQEVILRCVPISNHLYFYWYRQILGQKVEFLVSFYNNEISEKSEIFDDQFSVERPDGSNFTLKIRSTKLEDSAMYFCASGTGVFRGYTFGSGTRLTVV.

This clone is termed medium-sized. The chain couples TRBV6-1 to TRBJ2-7, with no clear D. Germline values: CDR1 MNHNS, CDR2 SASEGT. V was cut by 5 bases and J by 7 bases, with 15 bases left in between. This CDR3 contains 13 residues. The CDR3 region is CASSYLARREQYF. CDR3 nucleotides: TGTGCCAGCAGTTACCTGGCCCGCAGGGAGCAGTACTTC.

This clone showed up just a few times. This chain uses TRBV6-1 with TRBJ1-1; 7 bases map to TRBD1. CDR1 and CDR2 (germline): MNHNS, SASEGT. CDR3 length equals 15 residues. Trimming at V came to 10 bases and at J to 0 bases, leaving 11 bases not matched to a gene. The CDR3 DNA reads TGTGCCACCGGACAGGAGACGTTCATGAACACTGAAGCTTTCTTT. Its translation is CATGQETFMNTEAFF.

In its sample, this clone was seen a few times. A read error may produce the germline difference seen at one junction end. This sequence joins TRBV6-2 or TRBV6-3 and TRBJ2-3, with D perhaps matching TRBD2 (7 bases). Looked up from germline, CDR1 is MNHEY and CDR2 is SVGEGT. This CDR3 has 17 amino acids. CDR3 protein: CASSYVVGGLSTYTQYF. In DNA form, the CDR3 reads TGTGCCAGCAGTTACGTGGTCGGGGGGCTTAGCACATATACGCAGTATTTT.

This clone was counted a few times. The chain joins TRBV12-3 or TRBV12-4 to TRBJ2-1; 10 positions match TRBD2. J lost 7 bases, V lost 5 bases, and 8 bases had no gene match. This CDR3 contains 15 residues. The CDR3 spells CASSHASGSYNEQFF. The DNA for the CDR3 is TGTGCCAGCAGTCACGCTAGCGGGAGCTATAATGAGCAGTTCTTC.

The V gene is TRBV20-1, the J gene TRBJ2-3, with 11 bases that match TRBD2. The trim removed 3 bases at V and 6 bases at J, leaving 8 bases unmatched. CDR3 length: 15 residues. Germline V gives CDR1 DFQATT, CDR2 SNEGSKA (reference sequence). Here the CDR3 DNA reads TGCAGTGCTAGCAAGACTAGCGGGAATTCGGATACGCAGTATTTT. It yields the protein CSASKTSGNSDTQYF.

This clone was recorded a few times. One base away lies a much larger clone, so this may be a sequencing read error. V usage is TRBV5-6 and J usage is TRBJ1-6; D unclear. In germline, CDR1 is SGHDT, CDR2 YYEEEE. There are 12 residues in the CDR3. CDR3 DNA sequence: TGTTCCAGCAGCTTGGATAATTCACCCCTCCACTTT. Its translation is CSSSLDNSPLHF.

This clone showed up many times. The V call is TRBV28, the J call TRBJ2-4; a possible D gene is TRBD2 (6 bases). The germline CDR1 and CDR2 sequences are MDHEN and SYDVKM. V was clipped by 6 bases and J by 5 bases, with 17 bases between them. This CDR3 has 15 residues. CDR3 sequence (DNA): TGTGCCAGCAGGGACGGAGGGTTTTCGCAAAACATTCAGTACTTC. It is translated as CASRDGGFSQNIQYF.

This clone was counted many times. The gene calls are TRBV5-1 and TRBJ2-1; 8 nucleotides line up with TRBD2. In germline, CDR1 is SGHRS, CDR2 YFSETQ. There are 14 residues in the CDR3. V lost 0 bases to trimming and J lost 8 bases; unmatched junction nucleotides: 4. This CDR3 is CASSLGLASDEQFF. In DNA form, the CDR3 reads TGCGCCAGCAGCTTGGGACTAGCGAGCGATGAGCAGTTCTTC.

The V gene is TRBV5-1, the J gene TRBJ2-1; 8 bases are a match to TRBD1. Germline CDR1 is SGHRS and CDR2 is YFSETQ. The J segment lost 5 bases and the V segment lost 5 bases, leaving 3 bases of the junction unmatched. This CDR3 is 13 amino acids long. The CDR3 protein is CASRRGQDNEQFF. The DNA for the CDR3 is TGCGCCAGCAGACGGGGACAGGACAATGAGCAGTTCTTC.

This clone came up many times. Other DNA sequences in this sample translate to the same CDR3. In DNA, the CDR3 is TGTGCCAGCAGTACGCCCTCAGGGGGCGGTTTTTCCGGGGAGCTGTTTTTT. As protein: CASSTPSGGGFSGELFF. This rearrangement joins TRBV28 to TRBJ2-2; TRBD1 matches 8 bases. The CDR3 is 17 amino acids. V was pared by 5 bases and J by 6 bases, with 14 bases of the junction left unmatched. The germline gives CDR1 MDHEN, CDR2 SYDVKM.

The chain recombines TRBV19 with TRBJ2-1; 8 nucleotides align to TRBD1. V lost 6 bases to trimming and J lost 4 bases; unmatched junction nucleotides: 8. From germline, CDR1 is LNHDA and CDR2 SQIVND (reference sequence). The CDR3 length is 15 residues. CDR3 in DNA: TGTGCCAGTAGACAAGACAGGGGTTCATACAATGAGCAGTTCTTC. Amino acids: CASRQDRGSYNEQFF.